Given below is one T cell receptor (beta chain) in context. These data are taken from a study of blood T cell repertoires in COVID-19. Study-wide background: There were acute and convalescent COVID-19 samples, and they came from the United States, Italy and Spain. From T cells, B-cell-depleted T cells, or PBMCs came the material, which was cDNA or gDNA.

The repertoire was sequenced with immunoSEQ multiplex PCR; TCRdb's copy has only in-frame clones and lacks some. This sample has about 190,000 clones, with more than 75% found just once. The CDR3 runs 19 residues. Trimming cost V 1 base and J 4 bases; bases outside gene matches: 15. Germline loops: CDR1 LGHDT, CDR2 YNNKEL (reference sequence). This receptor was identified in a man aged 40-49 years with active or convalescent COVID-19. The chain employs TRBV3-1 (or the pseudogene TRBV3-2) and TRBJ1-4; 7 nucleotides match TRBD1. The source material was peripheral blood. CDR3 DNA sequence: TGTGCCAGCAGCCAAGCCCCCCCATTCAACAGGGGAGATAATGAAAAACTGTTTTTT. It codes for CASSQAPPFNRGDNEKLFF.